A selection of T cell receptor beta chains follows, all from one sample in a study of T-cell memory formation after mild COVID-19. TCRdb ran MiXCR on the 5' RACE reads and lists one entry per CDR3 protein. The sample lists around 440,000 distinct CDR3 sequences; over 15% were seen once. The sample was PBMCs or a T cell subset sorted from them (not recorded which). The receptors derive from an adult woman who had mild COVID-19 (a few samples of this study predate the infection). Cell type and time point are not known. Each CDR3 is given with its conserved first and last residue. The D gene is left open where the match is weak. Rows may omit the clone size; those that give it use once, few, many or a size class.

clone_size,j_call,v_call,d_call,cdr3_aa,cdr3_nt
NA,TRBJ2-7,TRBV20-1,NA,CSALHMTEQYF,TGCAGTGCGCTTCATATGACTGAGCAGTACTTC
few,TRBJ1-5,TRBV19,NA,CASNLRAGSNQPQHF,TGTGCCAGTAATCTTCGGGCAGGGAGCAATCAGCCCCAGCATTTT
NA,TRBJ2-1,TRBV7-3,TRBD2,CASGSWGSREGYNEQFF,TGTGCCAGCGGGTCCTGGGGTTCGCGGGAGGGCTACAATGAGCAGTTCTTC
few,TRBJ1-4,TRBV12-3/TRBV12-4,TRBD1,CASSPGTGYEKLFF,TGTGCCAGCAGCCCCGGGACAGGGTACGAAAAACTGTTTTTT
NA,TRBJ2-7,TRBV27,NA,CASSLSIPLGRGRFYEQYF,TGTGCCAGCAGTTTATCGATTCCTCTAGGCCGGGGTCGGTTCTACGAGCAGTACTTC
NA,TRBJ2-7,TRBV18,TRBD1,CASSPDRVEQYF,TGTGCCAGCTCACCGGACAGGGTCGAGCAGTACTTC
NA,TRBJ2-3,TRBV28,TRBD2,CASSLLQGLAWGPQYF,TGTGCCAGCAGTTTATTGCAAGGACTAGCCTGGGGTCCGCAGTATTTT
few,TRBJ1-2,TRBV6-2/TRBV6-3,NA,CASSYDEGLHYGYTF,TGTGCCAGCAGTTACGATGAGGGACTGCACTATGGCTACACCTTC
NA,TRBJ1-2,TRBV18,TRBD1,CASSPGTGFIPYGYTF,TGTGCCAGCTCCCCCGGGACAGGGTTCATTCCCTATGGCTACACCTTC
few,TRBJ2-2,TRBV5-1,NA,CASSLDTNTGELFF,TGCGCCAGCAGCTTGGACACGAACACCGGGGAGCTGTTTTTT
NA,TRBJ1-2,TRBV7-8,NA,CASSQSGGPNYGYTF,TGTGCCAGCAGCCAATCTGGGGGGCCTAACTATGGCTACACCTTC
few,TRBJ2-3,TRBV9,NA,CASSVGNTDTQYF,TGTGCCAGCAGCGTAGGCAACACAGATACGCAGTATTTT
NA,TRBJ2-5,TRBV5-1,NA,CASSRATGDGETQYF,TGCGCCAGCAGCCGTGCCACGGGGGACGGGGAGACCCAGTACTTC
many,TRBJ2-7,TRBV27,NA,CASSLRRGYEQYF,TGTGCCAGCAGTTTGAGGAGGGGCTACGAGCAGTACTTC
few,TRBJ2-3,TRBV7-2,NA,CASSLVGGYLGGGKDTQYF,TGTGCCAGCAGCTTAGTGGGAGGATACCTTGGTGGGGGGAAGGATACGCAGTATTTT
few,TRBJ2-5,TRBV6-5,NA,CASSQTSQETQYF,TGTGCCAGCAGCCAGACATCCCAAGAGACCCAGTACTTC
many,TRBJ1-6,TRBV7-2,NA,CASSSNSPLHF,TGTGCCAGCAGCTCGAATTCACCCCTCCACTTT
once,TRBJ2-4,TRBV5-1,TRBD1,CASSGGDREAKNIQYF,TGCGCCAGCAGCGGAGGGGACAGGGAGGCCAAAAACATTCAGTACTTC
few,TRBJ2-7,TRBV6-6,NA,CASSYSAGLKGSPYEQYF,TGTGCCAGCAGTTACTCCGCCGGGCTAAAGGGGTCCCCCTACGAGCAGTACTTC
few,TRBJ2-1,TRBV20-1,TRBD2,CSASFTGRAYNEQFF,TGCAGTGCTAGTTTCACCGGGAGGGCCTACAATGAGCAGTTCTTC
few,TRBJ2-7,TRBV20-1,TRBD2,CSARGAGGNEQYF,TGCAGTGCTAGGGGAGCGGGAGGTAACGAGCAGTACTTC
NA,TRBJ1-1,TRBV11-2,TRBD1,CASSLLPGQGLSTEAFF,TGTGCCAGCAGCTTACTACCGGGACAGGGGTTGAGCACTGAAGCTTTCTTT
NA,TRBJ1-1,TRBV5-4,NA,CASSLERAANTEAFF,TGTGCCAGCAGCTTGGAGCGGGCGGCGAACACTGAAGCTTTCTTT
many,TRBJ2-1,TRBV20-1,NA,CSADSNEGSKQFF,TGCAGTGCTGACTCTAATGAGGGTTCGAAGCAGTTCTTC
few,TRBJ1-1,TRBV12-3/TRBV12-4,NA,CASSRDSLKAFF,TGTGCCAGCAGTCGTGACAGCCTGAAAGCTTTCTTT
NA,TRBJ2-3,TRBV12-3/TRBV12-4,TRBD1,CASRQQGTRHTDTQYF,TGTGCCAGCAGGCAACAGGGGACCCGCCACACAGATACGCAGTATTTT
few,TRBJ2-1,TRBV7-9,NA,CASSLESGSYNEQFF,TGTGCCAGCAGCTTAGAAAGCGGCTCCTACAATGAGCAGTTCTTC
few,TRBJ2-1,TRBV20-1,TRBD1,CSAPDRALTNEQFF,TGCAGTGCTCCGGACAGGGCCCTTACTAATGAGCAGTTCTTC
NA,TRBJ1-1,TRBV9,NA,CASNLGGGGYTEAFF,TGTGCCAGCAATCTAGGGGGGGGTGGATACACTGAAGCTTTCTTT
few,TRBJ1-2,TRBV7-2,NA,CASSPPPPGAGYTF,TGTGCCAGCAGCCCTCCACCGCCAGGTGCTGGCTACACCTTC
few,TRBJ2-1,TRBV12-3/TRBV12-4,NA,CASRHGTLQFF,TGTGCCAGCAGACACGGGACTCTCCAGTTCTTC
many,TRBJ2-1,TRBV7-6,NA,CASSLPGRDYNEQFF,TGTGCCAGCAGCCTCCCGGGTCGAGACTACAATGAGCAGTTCTTC
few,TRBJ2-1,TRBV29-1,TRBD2,CSVGPGAGTSGRRVGEQFF,TGCAGCGTTGGCCCAGGGGCCGGGACTAGCGGGAGGAGGGTTGGGGAGCAGTTCTTC
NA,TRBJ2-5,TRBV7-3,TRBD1,CASSYAGTVAETQYF,TGTGCCAGCAGCTACGCCGGGACAGTTGCGGAGACCCAGTACTTC
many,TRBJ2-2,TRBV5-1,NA,CASSSPTNTGELFF,TGCGCCAGCAGCTCCCCCACAAACACCGGGGAGCTGTTTTTT
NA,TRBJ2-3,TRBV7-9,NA,CASSLDGTETDTQYF,TGTGCCAGCAGCTTAGATGGGACCGAGACGGATACGCAGTATTTT
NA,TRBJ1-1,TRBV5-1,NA,CASSPLNGNEAFF,TGCGCCAGCAGCCCTCTCAACGGGAATGAAGCTTTCTTT
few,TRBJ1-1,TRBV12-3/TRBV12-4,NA,CASSLRAEKAFF,TGTGCCAGCAGTTTGCGGGCAGAGAAAGCTTTCTTT
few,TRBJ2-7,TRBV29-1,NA,CSVEIPAGHPYEQYF,TGCAGCGTTGAGATTCCCGCGGGACACCCCTACGAGCAGTACTTC
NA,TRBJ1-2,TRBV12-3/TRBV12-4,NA,CASSLRTVYGYTF,TGTGCCAGCAGCCTGCGGACGGTCTATGGCTACACCTTC
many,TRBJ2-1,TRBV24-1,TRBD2,CATSDLGNGRSSNEQFF,TGTGCCACCAGTGACCTGGGGAACGGGAGGTCCTCCAATGAGCAGTTCTTC
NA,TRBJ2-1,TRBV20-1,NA,CSARDGRRNHNEQFF,TGCAGTGCTAGAGACGGACGGAGGAACCACAATGAGCAGTTCTTC
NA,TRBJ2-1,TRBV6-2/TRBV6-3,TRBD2,CASSARLASGKGEQFF,TGTGCCAGCAGTGCCCGGTTGGCTAGCGGGAAGGGTGAGCAGTTCTTC
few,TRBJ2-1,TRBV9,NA,CASSVEEAHYNEQFF,TGTGCCAGCAGCGTAGAGGAGGCCCATTACAATGAGCAGTTCTTC
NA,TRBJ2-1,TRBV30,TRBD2,CAWSVTSGEYNEQFF,TGTGCCTGGAGTGTAACCAGCGGGGAGTACAATGAGCAGTTCTTC
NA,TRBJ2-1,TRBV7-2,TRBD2,CASSLVTSSNEQFF,TGTGCCAGCAGCTTGGTGACTAGCTCCAATGAGCAGTTCTTC
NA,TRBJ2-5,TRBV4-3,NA,CASSQDRSGQETQYF,TGCGCCAGCAGCCAAGATAGGAGCGGACAAGAGACCCAGTACTTC
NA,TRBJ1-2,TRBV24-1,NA,CATSDQAERGYTF,TGTGCCACCAGTGATCAGGCCGAGCGTGGCTACACCTTC
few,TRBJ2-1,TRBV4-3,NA,CASSQTTVNEQFF,TGCGCCAGCAGCCAAACCACGGTCAATGAGCAGTTCTTC
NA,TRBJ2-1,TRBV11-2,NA,CASSLLGARQFF,TGTGCCAGCAGCTTACTGGGCGCCCGGCAGTTCTTC
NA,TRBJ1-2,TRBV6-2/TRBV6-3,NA,CASSVRDNSYGYTF,TGTGCCAGCAGCGTCCGGGACAACTCCTATGGCTACACCTTC
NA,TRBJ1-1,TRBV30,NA,CAWSPHTEAFF,TGTGCCTGGAGTCCCCACACTGAAGCTTTCTTT